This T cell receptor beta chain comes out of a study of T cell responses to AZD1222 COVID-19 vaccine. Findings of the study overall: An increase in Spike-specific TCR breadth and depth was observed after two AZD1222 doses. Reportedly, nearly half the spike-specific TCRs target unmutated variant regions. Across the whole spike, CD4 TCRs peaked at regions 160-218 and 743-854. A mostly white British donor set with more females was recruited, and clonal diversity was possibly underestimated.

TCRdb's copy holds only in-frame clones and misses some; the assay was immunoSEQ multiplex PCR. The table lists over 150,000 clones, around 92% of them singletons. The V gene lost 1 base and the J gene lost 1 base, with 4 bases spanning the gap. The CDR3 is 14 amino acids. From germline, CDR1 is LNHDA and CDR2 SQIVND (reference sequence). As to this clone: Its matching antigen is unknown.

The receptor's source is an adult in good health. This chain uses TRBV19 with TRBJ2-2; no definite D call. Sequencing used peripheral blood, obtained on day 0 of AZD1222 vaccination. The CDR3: CASSIALNTGELFF. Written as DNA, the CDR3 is TGTGCCAGTAGTATAGCCCTGAACACCGGGGAGCTGTTTTTT.